This T cell receptor beta chain is drawn from a study of graft-versus-host responses after intestinal transplantation. Across the study: Recipients across the board were started on anti-thymocyte globulin induction, then kept on tacrolimus and steroids for about 3 years. General study points: High graft-versus-host to host-versus-graft clonal ratios were seen in allografts of patients with graft-donor T cell macrochimerism. In recipient marrow, GvH clones were found, and some appeared first in ileum or blood.

Germline CDR1 is SGHRS and CDR2 is YFSETQ. V gave up 2 bases and J gave up 4 bases; unmatched junction bases: 5. CDR3 length: 14 amino acids. The repertoire was sequenced with immunoSEQ multiplex PCR; TCRdb's copy has only in-frame clones and lacks some. The sample has 20,000 to 25,000 clones; around 80% are singletons. This clone was recorded only once. Its antigen is not identified. Other nucleotide sequences in the sample specify the same CDR3. The sequences come from unstimulated CD8+ T cells sorted from spleen or lymph node cells, collected before transplant. The source is a human donor who was the organ donor for an intestinal transplant. This chain links TRBV5-1 with TRBJ2-7; 8 bases map to TRBD1. The CDR3 is CASSLGQGPYEQYF. CDR3 DNA: TGCGCCAGCAGCTTAGGACAGGGACCTTACGAGCAGTACTTC.